The T cell receptor (beta chain) described here comes from a study of cytotoxic CD8 clonotypes in ibrutinib-treated CLL. Germline trimming cut 5 bases from V and 3 bases from J; bases unmatched to any gene: 7. Germline V lookup: CDR1 LNHDA, CDR2 SQIVND (reference sequence). The CDR3 covers 16 residues. The method was immunoSEQ multiplex PCR; TCRdb's version includes in-frame clones alone and lacks a portion of them. This sample carries 45,000 to 55,000 clones, around half of them seen once, and the ten largest clones take over 25%. The specimen comprised PBMCs, sampled after 12 months of ibrutinib treatment. The chain recombines TRBV19 with TRBJ2-7; 13 nucleotides match TRBD2. The sequence came from a human donor with chronic lymphocytic leukemia. The CDR3 coding sequence is TGTGCCAGTAGTGCGGGACTAGCGGGGAGATACTACGAGCAGTACTTC. This encodes CASSAGLAGRYYEQYF.